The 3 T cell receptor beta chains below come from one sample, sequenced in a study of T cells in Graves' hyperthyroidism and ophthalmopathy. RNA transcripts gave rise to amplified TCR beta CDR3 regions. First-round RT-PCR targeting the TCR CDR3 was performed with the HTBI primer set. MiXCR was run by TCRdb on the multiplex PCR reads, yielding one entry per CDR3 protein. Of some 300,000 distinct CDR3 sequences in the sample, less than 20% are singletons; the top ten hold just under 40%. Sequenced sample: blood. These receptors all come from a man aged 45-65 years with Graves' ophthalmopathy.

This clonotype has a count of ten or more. The chain's CDR3 is CASSSHPAAQYF. CDR3 bases: TGTGCCAGCAGCTCGCATCCAGCTGCGCAGTATTTT. The V and J genes are TRBV11-2 and TRBJ2-3, with D unclear. The CDR3 loop spans 12 amino acids. Deletions cut 4 bases from V and 10 bases from J, with 12 bases between. Germline lookup yields CDR1 SGHAT and CDR2 FQNNGV.

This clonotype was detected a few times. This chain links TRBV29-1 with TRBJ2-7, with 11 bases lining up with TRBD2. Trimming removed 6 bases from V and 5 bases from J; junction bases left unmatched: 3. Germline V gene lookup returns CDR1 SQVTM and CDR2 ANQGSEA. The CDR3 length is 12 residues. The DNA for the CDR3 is TGCAGCGTGGTTAGCGGGAGGGACGAGCAGTACTTC. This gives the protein CSVVSGRDEQYF.

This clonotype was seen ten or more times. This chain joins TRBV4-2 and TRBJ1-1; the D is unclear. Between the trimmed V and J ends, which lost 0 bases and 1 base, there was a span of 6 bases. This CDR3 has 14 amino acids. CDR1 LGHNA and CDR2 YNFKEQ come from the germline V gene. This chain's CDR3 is CASSQDSRNTEAFF. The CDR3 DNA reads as TGTGCCAGCAGCCAAGATTCCAGGAACACTGAAGCTTTCTTT.